The next 28 T cell receptor beta chains were all read from a single sample in a study of CD8+ T cells in alopecia areata. As the sequencing template, cDNA was produced by extracting RNA and reverse transcribing it. Data came from immunoSEQ multiplex PCR; TCRdb stores just in-frame clones and leaves some out. The sample shows roughly 200,000 clones, 50% to 65% of them seen only once. This sample's treatment: oral pan-JAK inhibitor, 5-10 mg twice daily. Sample: CD8+ T cells sorted from blood, taken at week 24, from a patient treated with tofacitinib. These receptors were taken from a human donor with alopecia areata.

V is TRBV29-1 and J is TRBJ1-1; no clear D gene. This CDR3 has 11 residues. CDR1 is SQVTM and CDR2 is ANQGSEA in the germline V gene. Trimming shortened V by 6 bases and J by 2 bases, and 7 bases separated the two germline ends. In DNA form, the CDR3 reads TGCAGCGTGGGGTTTAACACTGAAGCTTTCTTT. Its translation: CSVGFNTEAFF. The complete variable domain, with remaining parts taken from reference TRBV29-1 and TRBJ1-1, reads SAVISQKPSRDICQRGTSLTIQCQVDSQVTMMFWYRQQPGQSLTLIATANQGSEATYESGFVIDKFPISRPNLTFSTLTVSNMSPEDSSIYLCSVGFNTEAFFGQGTRLTVV.

The V gene is TRBV4-1, the J gene TRBJ2-7; no firm D call. V dropped 0 bases and J dropped 2 bases, with 5 bases sitting between them. CDR1 is MGHRA and CDR2 is YSYEKL in the germline V gene. The CDR3 has 13 residues. CDR3 region: CASSQEGTYEQYF. The CDR3 DNA reads as TGCGCCAGCAGCCAAGAGGGCACCTACGAGCAGTACTTC.

The V gene is TRBV5-1, the J gene TRBJ2-1; D gene uncertain. The V gene's germline CDR1 is SGHRS and CDR2 YFSETQ. The CDR3 covers 14 residues. V lost 5 bases and J 10 bases, leaving 19 bases between the germline ends. CDR3 amino acids: CASRLPDSTWEQFF. DNA for the CDR3: TGCGCCAGCAGACTACCCGACTCAACGTGGGAGCAGTTCTTC.

This rearrangement joins TRBV11-2 to TRBJ2-3; D is uncertain. The CDR3 covers 14 residues. V lost 2 bases and J lost 1, with 7 bases in between. CDR1 is SGHAT, CDR2 FQNNGV, per germline. The CDR3 here is CASSLISGTDTQYF. The CDR3 DNA follows: TGTGCCAGCAGCTTAATTTCCGGCACAGATACGCAGTATTTT.

The chain recombines TRBV7-9 with TRBJ2-7; D is uncertain. Between the trimmed V and J ends, which lost 6 bases and 1 base, there was a span of 10 bases. The CDR3 is 13 residues long. The germline V gene has CDR1 SEHNR and CDR2 FQNEAQ (reference sequence). The CDR3 nucleotides are TGTGCCAGCAGACCGTTCGAATCCTACGAGCAGTACTTC. It encodes CASRPFESYEQYF. Combining the CDR3 with reference TRBV7-9 and TRBJ2-7 gives the whole variable domain DTGVSQNPRHKITKRGQNVTFRCDPISEHNRLYWYRQTLGQGPEFLTYFQNEAQLEKSRLLSDRFSAERPKGSFSTLEIQRTEQGDSAMYLCASRPFESYEQYFGPGTRLTVT.

The chain joins TRBV27 to TRBJ2-1, with a tentative D call TRBD2 (6 bases). The CDR3 has 14 residues. Germline CDR1 MNHEY, CDR2 SMNVEV (reference sequence). V shed 6 bases and J shed 6 bases, with 15 bases lying between them. This CDR3 reads CASSTRELSNEQFF. The CDR3 region has the DNA TGTGCCAGCAGCACTCGGGAGTTAAGCAATGAGCAGTTCTTC.

This clone was picked up a small number of times. The rearrangement joins TRBV30 to TRBJ2-7, with D possibly TRBD1 on 6 matching bases. The length of the CDR3 is 13 residues. Germline loops: CDR1 GTSNPN, CDR2 SVGIG (reference sequence). V lost 3 bases, J lost 0 bases, and 9 bases lay in between. The CDR3: CAWRDSYSYEQYF. CDR3 DNA: TGTGCCTGGAGGGACAGCTACTCCTACGAGCAGTACTTC.

The genes are TRBV7-2 and TRBJ1-5; 7 bases line up with TRBD1. Germline assignment: CDR1 SGHTA and CDR2 FQGNSA. V was pared by 5 bases and J by 5 bases, with 6 bases of the junction left unmatched. The CDR3 loop spans 14 amino acids. The DNA of the CDR3 is TGTGCCAGCAGCCCCAGGGGGTCGGATCAGCCCCAGCATTTT. Its protein product is CASSPRGSDQPQHF.

The rearrangement links TRBV29-1 to TRBJ1-1; a weak D match, TRBD1 (5 bases). In germline, CDR1 is SQVTM, CDR2 ANQGSEA. The V gene lost 4 bases and the J gene lost 8 bases, with 8 bases spanning the gap. The CDR3 totals 10 residues. CDR3 sequence (DNA): TGCAGCGTTGTCTGGGACGAAGCTTTCTTT. Protein: CSVVWDEAFF.

The rearrangement uses TRBV30 and TRBJ1-1; 9 bases match TRBD1. V dropped 4 bases and J dropped 4; count of bases not matched to a gene: 7. The CDR3 spans 14 residues. CDR1 and CDR2 from the germline V gene are GTSNPN and SVGIG (reference sequence). The CDR3 nucleotides are TGTGCCTGGAACTCGGGGACAGGGAGCACTGAAGCTTTCTTT. It translates to CAWNSGTGSTEAFF.

The chain has TRBV5-6 and TRBJ1-2; 7 bases are shared with TRBD1. CDR1 is SGHDT and CDR2 is YYEEEE in the germline V gene. The V segment lost 4 bases and the J segment 8 bases; nucleotides outside the gene matches: 14. The CDR3 has 15 amino acids. CDR3 amino acids: CASSRRRDRIGGYTF. Written as DNA, the CDR3 is TGTGCCAGCAGCCGTCGACGGGACAGAATCGGGGGCTACACCTTC. The full variable domain, completed using reference TRBV5-6 and TRBJ1-2, is DAGVTQSPTHLIKTRGQQVTLRCSPKSGHDTVSWYQQALGQGPQFIFQYYEEEERQRGNFPDRFSGHQFPNYSSELNVNALLLGDSALYLCASSRRRDRIGGYTFGSGTRLTVV.

This chain connects TRBV13 to TRBJ2-7; D call uncertain. This CDR3 contains 13 residues. Germline loops: CDR1 PRHDT, CDR2 FYEKMQ (reference sequence). V was pared by 5 bases and J by 0 bases, with 8 bases between. The CDR3 DNA reads TGTGCCAGCAGCCCCCACAGCTCCTACGAGCAGTACTTC. Its translation: CASSPHSSYEQYF.

V usage is TRBV29-1 and J usage is TRBJ2-1; possibly TRBD2 for D (6 bases). Per the germline V gene, CDR1 is SQVTM and CDR2 is ANQGSEA. The CDR3 is 13 amino acids. V was pared by 5 bases and J by 7 bases, with 15 bases between. Here the CDR3 reads CSVQEGRSNEQFF. As DNA, the CDR3 is TGCAGCGTTCAGGAGGGCAGGAGTAATGAGCAGTTCTTC.

This sequence joins TRBV5-1 and TRBJ2-2; the match to TRBD1 covers 8 bases. The CDR3 contains 16 residues. CDR1 is SGHRS and CDR2 is YFSETQ in the germline V gene. J lost 4 bases, V lost 4 bases, and 9 bases had no gene match. CDR3 DNA: TGCGCCAGCAGCCCCAAGACAGGGGATATCACCGGGGAGCTGTTTTTT. Protein product: CASSPKTGDITGELFF.

The chain links TRBV2 to TRBJ1-2, with D maybe TRBD1 (5 bases). Germline assignment: CDR1 SNHLY and CDR2 FYNNEI. The V gene lost 2 bases and the J gene lost 5 bases, with 12 bases spanning the gap. CDR3 size: 14 residues. The CDR3 protein is CASSESRGGYGYTF. DNA for the CDR3: TGTGCCAGCAGTGAAAGTAGGGGTGGATATGGCTACACCTTC.

The chain employs TRBV14 and TRBJ2-3; 9 bases are a match to TRBD1. The V gene's germline CDR1 is SGHDN and CDR2 FVKESK. The V and J ends lost 3 bases and 9 bases, in that order; junction bases with no gene match: 7. The length of the CDR3 is 14 residues. The CDR3 bases are TGTGCCAGCAGCCATCCTGGACAGGGGTGGACGCAGTATTTT. Translating it yields CASSHPGQGWTQYF.

This chain links TRBV5-6 with TRBJ1-5; D is ambiguous. The CDR3 has 15 residues. Germline loops: CDR1 SGHDT, CDR2 YYEEEE. Trimming left V 0 bases short and J 0 bases short, with 7 bases between. CDR3: CASSLGQNSNQPQHF. CDR3 in DNA: TGTGCCAGCAGCTTGGGGCAGAATAGCAATCAGCCCCAGCATTTT.

J is TRBJ2-5 and V is TRBV30; D remains ambiguous. The tail of the sequence fits TRBJ2-7 better, so the J call may be wrong. Germline lookup yields CDR1 GTSNPN and CDR2 SVGIG (reference sequence). The CDR3 is 12 residues long. CDR3 sequence reads: CAWTKPSYEQYF. In DNA form, the CDR3 reads TGTGCCTGGACGAAGCCGTCCTACGAGCAGTACTTC.

V usage is TRBV30 and J usage is TRBJ2-7, with 8 bases that match TRBD1. In germline, CDR1 is GTSNPN, CDR2 SVGIG (reference sequence). This CDR3 region has 12 residues. Trimming cost V 3 bases and J 7 bases; bases outside gene matches: 5. DNA for the CDR3: TGTGCCTGGAGGGACAGGGAGCAGGAGCAGTACTTC. Its protein is CAWRDREQEQYF.

The chain recombines TRBV4-3 with TRBJ2-1; D call uncertain. CDR1 is LGHNA and CDR2 is YSLEER in the germline V gene. With 0 bases removed from V and 4 bases from J, the gap between germline ends came to 10 bases. The CDR3 totals 15 residues. CDR3 in DNA: TGCGCCAGCAGCCAAGATCCGGCCAGATACAATGAGCAGTTCTTC. Protein product: CASSQDPARYNEQFF.

The chain has TRBV30 and TRBJ1-2; D is uncertain. Germline-derived CDR1 and CDR2 are GTSNPN and SVGIG (reference sequence). V was cut by 3 bases and J by 6 bases, with 14 bases left in between. The CDR3 loop spans 13 amino acids. The CDR3: CAWRVQILNGYTF. In nucleotides, the CDR3 is TGTGCCTGGAGAGTACAAATATTGAATGGCTACACCTTC.

The chain recombines TRBV27 with TRBJ1-5; D is possibly TRBD1 (5 bases). Trimming took 0 bases from V and 11 from J, leaving 11 bases between them. The CDR3 sequence is 13 residues long. Germline values: CDR1 MNHEY, CDR2 SMNVEV (reference sequence). CDR3 protein: CASSLSGGRAQHF. The CDR3 DNA sequence: TGTGCCAGCAGTTTATCGGGGGGAAGGGCCCAGCATTTT.

V and J are TRBV5-1 and TRBJ2-3; D gene unclear. Germline CDR1 and CDR2: SGHRS and YFSETQ. With 7 bases removed from V and 0 bases from J, the gap between germline ends came to 15 bases. CDR3 size: 15 residues. This CDR3 reads CASHVQGTSTDTQYF. In DNA form, the CDR3 reads TGCGCCAGCCACGTCCAAGGCACTAGCACAGATACGCAGTATTTT.

The V and J genes are TRBV28 and TRBJ2-3; the D gene is possibly TRBD2 (6 bases). This CDR3 has 13 amino acids. Looked up from germline, CDR1 is MDHEN and CDR2 is SYDVKM. The V gene lost 5 bases and the J gene lost 3 bases, with 9 bases spanning the gap. CDR3 region: CASSPRGTDTQYF. DNA for the CDR3: TGTGCCAGCAGTCCGCGGGGAACAGATACGCAGTATTTT.

This clone occurred once. The V call is TRBV19, the J call TRBJ2-7; 9 bases are a match to TRBD1. The V segment lost 7 bases and the J segment 4 bases; nucleotides outside the gene matches: 8. This CDR3 contains 14 residues. The V gene's germline CDR1 is LNHDA and CDR2 SQIVND (reference sequence). The CDR3 DNA is TGTGCCAGTACGTTCGGGACAGGGCCTTACGAGCAGTACTTC. Translating gives CASTFGTGPYEQYF.

This chain uses TRBV4-3 with TRBJ1-2, with D maybe TRBD1 (6 bases). The CDR3 covers 15 residues. V gave up 0 bases and J gave up 4 bases, with 12 bases separating them. The germline gives CDR1 LGHNA, CDR2 YSLEER. The CDR3 nucleotides read TGCGCCAGCAGCCAAGATTGGACAGCCGGCTATGGCTACACCTTC. It is translated as CASSQDWTAGYGYTF.

The chain joins TRBV4-3 to TRBJ1-1; D uncertain. Germline CDR1 LGHNA, CDR2 YSLEER. The CDR3 runs 15 residues. Trimming stripped 0 bases from V and 0 bases from J, with 8 bases between. CDR3 in DNA: TGCGCCAGCAGCCAAGATTCGGCAATGAACACTGAAGCTTTCTTT. Translating gives CASSQDSAMNTEAFF.

The rearrangement joins TRBV25-1 to TRBJ2-7; no clear D gene. The CDR3 loop spans 11 amino acids. V lost 5 bases, J lost 1 base, and 3 bases lay in between. Germline V gene data show CDR1 as MGHDK and CDR2 as SYGVNS. As DNA, the CDR3 is TGTGCCAGCAGTCCGTCCTACGAGCAGTACTTC. Its translation: CASSPSYEQYF.